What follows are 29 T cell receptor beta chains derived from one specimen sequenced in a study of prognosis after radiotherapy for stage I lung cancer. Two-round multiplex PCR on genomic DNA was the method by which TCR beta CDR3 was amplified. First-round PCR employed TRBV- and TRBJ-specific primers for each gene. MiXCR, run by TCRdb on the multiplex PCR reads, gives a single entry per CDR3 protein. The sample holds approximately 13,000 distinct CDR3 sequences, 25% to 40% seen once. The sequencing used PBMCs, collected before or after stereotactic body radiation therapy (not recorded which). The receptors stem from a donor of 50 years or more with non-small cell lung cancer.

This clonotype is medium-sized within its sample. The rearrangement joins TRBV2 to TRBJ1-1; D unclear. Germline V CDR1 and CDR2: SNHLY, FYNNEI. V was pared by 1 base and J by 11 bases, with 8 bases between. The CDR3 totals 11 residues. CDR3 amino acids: CASSEGLLAFF. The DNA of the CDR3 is TGTGCCAGCAGTGAAGGTCTCTTGGCTTTCTTT.

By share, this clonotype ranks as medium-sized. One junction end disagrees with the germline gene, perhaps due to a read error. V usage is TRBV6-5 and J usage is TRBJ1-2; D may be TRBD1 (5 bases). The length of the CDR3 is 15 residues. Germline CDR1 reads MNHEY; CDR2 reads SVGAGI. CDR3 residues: CASCYGGMADYGYTF. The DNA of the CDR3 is TGTGCCAGCTGTTACGGGGGGATGGCTGACTATGGCTACACCTTC.

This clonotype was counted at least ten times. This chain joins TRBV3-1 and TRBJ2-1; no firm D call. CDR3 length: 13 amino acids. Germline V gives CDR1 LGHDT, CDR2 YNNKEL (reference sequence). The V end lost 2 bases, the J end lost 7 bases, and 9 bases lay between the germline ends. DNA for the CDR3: TGTGCCAGCAGCCAATTTCTGGCGAATGAGCAGTTCTTC. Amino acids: CASSQFLANEQFF.

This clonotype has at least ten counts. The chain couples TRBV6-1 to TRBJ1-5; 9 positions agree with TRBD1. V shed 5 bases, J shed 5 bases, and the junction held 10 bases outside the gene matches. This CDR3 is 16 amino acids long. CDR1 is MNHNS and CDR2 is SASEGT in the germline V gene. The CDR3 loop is CASSRYSGQGYQPQHF. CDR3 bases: TGTGCCAGCAGTCGATATTCGGGACAGGGTTATCAGCCCCAGCATTTT.

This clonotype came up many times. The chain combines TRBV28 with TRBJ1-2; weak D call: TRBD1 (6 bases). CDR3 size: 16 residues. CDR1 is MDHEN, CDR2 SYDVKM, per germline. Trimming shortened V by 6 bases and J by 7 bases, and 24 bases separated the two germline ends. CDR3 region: CASSLTMGGKGGGYTF. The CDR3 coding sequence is TGTGCCAGCAGCCTAACTATGGGGGGTAAAGGGGGTGGCTACACCTTC.

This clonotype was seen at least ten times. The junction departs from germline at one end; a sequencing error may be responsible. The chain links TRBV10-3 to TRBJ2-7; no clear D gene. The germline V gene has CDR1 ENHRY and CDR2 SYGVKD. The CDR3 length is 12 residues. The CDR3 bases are TGTGCCATCAGTGAGTCGGAGATCAGGAGCGTCTTC. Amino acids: CAISESEIRSVF.

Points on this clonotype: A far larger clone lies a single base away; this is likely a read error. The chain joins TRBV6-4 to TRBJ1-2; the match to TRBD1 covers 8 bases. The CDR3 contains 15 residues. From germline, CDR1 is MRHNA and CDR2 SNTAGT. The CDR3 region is CASSLWGQETYCYTF. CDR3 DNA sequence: TGTGCCAGCAGTCTGTGGGGACAGGAAACCTATTGCTACACCTTC.

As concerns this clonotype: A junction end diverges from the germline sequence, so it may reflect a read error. The CDR3: CSIRQVDTQYF. The CDR3 DNA reads TGTTCCATCAGACAAGTGGATACACAGTATTTT. The J gene is TRBJ2-3, the V gene TRBV10-3; D not resolved. The CDR3 contains 11 residues. The V gene's germline CDR1 is ENHRY and CDR2 SYGVKD.

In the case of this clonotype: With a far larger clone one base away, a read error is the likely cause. This CDR3 is CASSRDLGRYSPLHF. The CDR3 coding sequence is TGTGCCAGCAGTAGGGACCTTGGCCGGTATTCACCCCTCCACTTT. V is TRBV6-4 and J is TRBJ1-6, with D possibly TRBD1 on 5 matching bases. The CDR3 consists of 15 residues. Trimming shortened V by 5 bases and J by 8 bases, and 16 bases separated the two germline ends. Germline lookup yields CDR1 MRHNA and CDR2 SNTAGT.

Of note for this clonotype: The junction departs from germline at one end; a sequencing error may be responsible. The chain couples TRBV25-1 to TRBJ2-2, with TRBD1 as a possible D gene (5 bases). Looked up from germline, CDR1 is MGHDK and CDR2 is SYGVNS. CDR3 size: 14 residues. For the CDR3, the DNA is TGTGCCATCAGTGGAAGGCAGGGTGGCGGGGAGCTGTTTTTT. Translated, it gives CAISGRQGGGELFF.

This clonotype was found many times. CDR3 DNA: TGTGCCAGCAGTAGAGGAGACAGGGGTACTGAAGCTTTCTTT. It yields the protein CASSRGDRGTEAFF. The chain couples TRBV2 to TRBJ1-1, with TRBD1 identical over 8 bases. Germline V CDR1 and CDR2: SNHLY, FYNNEI. This CDR3 is 14 amino acids long. With 5 bases clipped from V and 5 bases from J, the junction kept 7 bases outside the gene matches.

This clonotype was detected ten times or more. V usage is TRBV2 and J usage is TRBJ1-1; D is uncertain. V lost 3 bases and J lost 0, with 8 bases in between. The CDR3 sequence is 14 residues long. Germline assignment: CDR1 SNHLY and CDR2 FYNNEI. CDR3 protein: CASSEGIMNTEAFF. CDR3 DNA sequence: TGTGCCAGCAGTGAGGGGATAATGAACACTGAAGCTTTCTTT.

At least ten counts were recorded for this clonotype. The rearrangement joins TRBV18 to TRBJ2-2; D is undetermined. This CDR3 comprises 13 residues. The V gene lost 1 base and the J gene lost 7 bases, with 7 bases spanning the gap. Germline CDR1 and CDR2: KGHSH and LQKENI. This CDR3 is CASSPLRGGELFF. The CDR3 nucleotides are TGTGCCAGCTCACCACTTCGTGGCGGGGAGCTGTTTTTT.

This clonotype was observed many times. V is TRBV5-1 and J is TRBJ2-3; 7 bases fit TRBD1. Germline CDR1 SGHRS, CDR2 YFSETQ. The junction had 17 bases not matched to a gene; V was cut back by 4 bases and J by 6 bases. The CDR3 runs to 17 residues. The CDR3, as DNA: TGCGCCAGCAGCGGACAGGACAGGAACCTAGCCGGCGATACGCAGTATTTT. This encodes CASSGQDRNLAGDTQYF.

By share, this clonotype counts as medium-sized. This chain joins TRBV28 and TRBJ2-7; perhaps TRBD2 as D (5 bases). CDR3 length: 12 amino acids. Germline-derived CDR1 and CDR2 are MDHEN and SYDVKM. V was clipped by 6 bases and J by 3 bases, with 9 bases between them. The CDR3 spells CASSPSGYEQYF. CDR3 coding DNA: TGTGCCAGCAGCCCAAGCGGCTACGAGCAGTACTTC.

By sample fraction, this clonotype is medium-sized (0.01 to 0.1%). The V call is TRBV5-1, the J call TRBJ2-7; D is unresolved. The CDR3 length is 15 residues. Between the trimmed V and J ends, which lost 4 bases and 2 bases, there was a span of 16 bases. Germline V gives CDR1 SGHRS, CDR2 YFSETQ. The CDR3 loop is CASSRALGATYEQYF. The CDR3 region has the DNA TGCGCCAGCAGCCGGGCGCTCGGAGCCACCTACGAGCAGTACTTC.

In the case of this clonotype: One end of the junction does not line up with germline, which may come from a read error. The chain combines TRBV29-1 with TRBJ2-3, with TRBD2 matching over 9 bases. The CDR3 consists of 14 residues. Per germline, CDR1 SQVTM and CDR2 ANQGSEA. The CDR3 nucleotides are TGCAGCGTGCCCATACTAGCGGGCACGGATACGCAGTATTTT. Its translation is CSVPILAGTDTQYF.

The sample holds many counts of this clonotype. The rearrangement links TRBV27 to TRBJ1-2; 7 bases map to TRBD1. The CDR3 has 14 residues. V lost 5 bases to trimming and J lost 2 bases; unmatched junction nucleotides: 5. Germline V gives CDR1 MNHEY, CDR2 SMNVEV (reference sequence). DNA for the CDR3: TGTGCCAGCAGTGCCTACAGGGGAAACTATGGCTACACCTTC. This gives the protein CASSAYRGNYGYTF.

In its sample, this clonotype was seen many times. CDR3: CASSPREGLNTEAFF. The CDR3, as DNA: TGTGCCAGCAGCCCGCGGGAGGGCCTGAACACTGAAGCTTTCTTT. The rearrangement links TRBV11-2 to TRBJ1-1; D is ambiguous. Looked up from germline, CDR1 is SGHAT and CDR2 is FQNNGV. The V end lost 5 bases, the J end lost 0 bases, and 13 bases lay between the germline ends. CDR3 length equals 15 residues.

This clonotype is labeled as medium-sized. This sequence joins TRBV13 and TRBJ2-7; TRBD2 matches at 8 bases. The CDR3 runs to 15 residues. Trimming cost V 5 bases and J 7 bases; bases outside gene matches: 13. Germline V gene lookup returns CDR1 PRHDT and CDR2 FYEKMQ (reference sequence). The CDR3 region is CASSLNREGLGEQYF. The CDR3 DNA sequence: TGTGCCAGCAGCCTGAACCGGGAGGGCCTTGGGGAGCAGTACTTC.

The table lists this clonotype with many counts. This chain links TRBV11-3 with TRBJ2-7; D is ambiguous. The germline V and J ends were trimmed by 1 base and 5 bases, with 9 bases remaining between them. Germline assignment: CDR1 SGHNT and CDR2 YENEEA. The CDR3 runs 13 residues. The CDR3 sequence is CASSLAIWNEQYF. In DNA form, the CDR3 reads TGTGCCAGCAGCTTAGCAATTTGGAACGAGCAGTACTTC.

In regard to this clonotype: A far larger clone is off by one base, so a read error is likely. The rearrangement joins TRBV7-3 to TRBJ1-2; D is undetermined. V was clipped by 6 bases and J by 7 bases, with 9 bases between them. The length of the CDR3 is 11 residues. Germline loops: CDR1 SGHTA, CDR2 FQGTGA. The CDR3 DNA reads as TGTGCCAGCAGTTTACACGGTGGCTACACCTTC. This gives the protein CASSLHGGYTF.

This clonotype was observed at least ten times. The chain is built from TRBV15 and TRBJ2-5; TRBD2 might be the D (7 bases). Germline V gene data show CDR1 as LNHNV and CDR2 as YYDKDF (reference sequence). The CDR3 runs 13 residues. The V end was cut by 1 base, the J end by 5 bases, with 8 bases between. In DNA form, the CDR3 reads TGTGCCACCAGCAGAGGGGGGGGCGAGACCCAGTACTTC. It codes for CATSRGGGETQYF.

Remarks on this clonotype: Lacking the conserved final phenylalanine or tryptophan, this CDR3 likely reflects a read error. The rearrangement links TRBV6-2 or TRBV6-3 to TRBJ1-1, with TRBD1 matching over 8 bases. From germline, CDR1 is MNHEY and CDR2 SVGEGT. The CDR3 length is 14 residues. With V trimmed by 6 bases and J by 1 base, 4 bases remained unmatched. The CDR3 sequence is CASSQGQGNTEAFT. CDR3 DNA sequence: TGTGCCAGCAGCCAAGGACAGGGGAACACTGAAGCTTTCACT.

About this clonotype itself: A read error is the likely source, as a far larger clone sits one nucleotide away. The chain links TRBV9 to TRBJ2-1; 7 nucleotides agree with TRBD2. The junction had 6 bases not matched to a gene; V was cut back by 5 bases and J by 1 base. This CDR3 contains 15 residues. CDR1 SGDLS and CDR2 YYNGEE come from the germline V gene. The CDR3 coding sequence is TGTGCCAGCAGGGAGCGGGACGAGTCCTACAATGAGCAGTTCTTC. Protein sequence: CASRERDESYNEQFF.

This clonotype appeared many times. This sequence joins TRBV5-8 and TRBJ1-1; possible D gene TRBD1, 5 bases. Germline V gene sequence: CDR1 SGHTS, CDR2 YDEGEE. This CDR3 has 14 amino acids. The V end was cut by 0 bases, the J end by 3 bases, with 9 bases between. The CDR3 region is CASSLVAGYTEAFF. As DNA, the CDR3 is TGTGCCAGCAGCTTGGTAGCAGGGTACACTGAAGCTTTCTTT.

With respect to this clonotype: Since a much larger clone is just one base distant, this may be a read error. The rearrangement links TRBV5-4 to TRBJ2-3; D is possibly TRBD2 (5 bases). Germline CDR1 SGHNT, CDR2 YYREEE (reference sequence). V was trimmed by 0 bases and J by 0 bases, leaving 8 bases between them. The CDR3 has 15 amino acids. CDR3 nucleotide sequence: TGTGCCAGCAGCTTGGGTAGAGGGAGCACAGATACGCAGTATTTT. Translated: CASSLGRGSTDTQYF.

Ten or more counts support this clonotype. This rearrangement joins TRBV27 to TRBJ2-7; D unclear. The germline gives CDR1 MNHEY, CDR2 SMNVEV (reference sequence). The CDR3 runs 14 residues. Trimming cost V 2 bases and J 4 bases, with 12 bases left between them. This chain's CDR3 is CASSLKPADYEQYF. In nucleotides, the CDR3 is TGTGCCAGCAGTTTAAAGCCAGCCGATTACGAGCAGTACTTC.

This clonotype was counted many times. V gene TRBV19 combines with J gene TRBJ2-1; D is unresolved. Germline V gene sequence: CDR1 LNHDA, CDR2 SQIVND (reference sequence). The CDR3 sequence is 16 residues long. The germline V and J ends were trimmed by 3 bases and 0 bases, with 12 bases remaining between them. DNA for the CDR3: TGTGCCAGTAGTATCGGCACGGCAGGCTCCTACAATGAGCAGTTCTTC. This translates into CASSIGTAGSYNEQFF.